A single sample is the source of the 12 T cell receptor beta chains below, sequenced in a study of blood T cells in healthy people across ages. Then a second PCR, running about 6 to 11 cycles, was carried out with a sample-barcoded 5' primer and a J-beta primer mix. TCRdb independently ran MiXCR on the 5' RACE reads; one entry per CDR3 protein. The table lists approximately 1,100,000 distinct CDR3 sequences, 35% to 50% of them singletons. The sample consisted of blood. Receptors were obtained from an older woman in good health.

This clonotype appeared a few times. This chain uses TRBV29-1 with TRBJ2-1; 9 nucleotides agree with TRBD1. The CDR3 has 12 residues. V lost 7 bases to trimming and J lost 8 bases; unmatched junction nucleotides: 6. Germline V gene lookup returns CDR1 SQVTM and CDR2 ANQGSEA. This CDR3 reads CSARTGVDEQFF. The CDR3 DNA is TGCAGCGCCCGGACAGGGGTTGATGAGCAGTTCTTC.

This clonotype was counted only a few times. The chain links TRBV28 to TRBJ2-7; tentatively, D is TRBD2 (5 bases). This CDR3 has 15 amino acids. V was pared by 3 bases and J by 5 bases, with 17 bases between. Per the germline V gene, CDR1 is MDHEN and CDR2 is SYDVKM. In DNA, the CDR3 is TGTGCCAGCAGTTTTGTGGACTCGCGTATCGACGAGCAGTACTTC. Translated: CASSFVDSRIDEQYF.

The chain joins TRBV5-1 to TRBJ2-1; D not resolved. V was pared by 3 bases and J by 4 bases, with 11 bases between. The CDR3 runs 14 residues. Germline V gene sequence: CDR1 SGHRS, CDR2 YFSETQ. The CDR3 here is CASSSLDGYNEQFF. The CDR3, as DNA: TGCGCCAGCAGCTCCCTGGACGGTTACAATGAGCAGTTCTTC.

V usage is TRBV6-4 and J usage is TRBJ2-3, with a possible D match to TRBD1 (5 bases). This CDR3 region has 13 residues. Germline assignment: CDR1 MRHNA and CDR2 SNTAGT. V was shortened by 3 bases and J by 9 bases, with 13 bases between the two germline ends. As DNA, the CDR3 is TGTGCCAGCAGTGAAACCCGTGGGGCAACGCAGTATTTT. This sequence encodes CASSETRGATQYF.

The rearrangement uses TRBV9 and TRBJ2-7, with a weak D call TRBD1 (5 bases). Germline V lookup: CDR1 SGDLS, CDR2 YYNGEE. V was trimmed by 3 bases and J by 4 bases, leaving 17 bases between them. The CDR3 covers 15 residues. The CDR3 region is CASSEQGESWYEQYF. CDR3 DNA: TGTGCCAGCAGCGAGCAGGGCGAAAGTTGGTACGAGCAGTACTTC.

The chain has TRBV18 and TRBJ2-5, with D tentatively TRBD2 (5 bases). The CDR3 runs 12 residues. Trimming stripped 8 bases from V and 1 base from J, with 8 bases between. CDR1 is KGHSH and CDR2 is LQKENI in the germline V gene. The CDR3 sequence is CASDEGQETQYF. The CDR3 coding sequence is TGTGCCAGCGACGAGGGCCAAGAGACCCAGTACTTC.

The CDR3 DNA sequence: TGCGCCAGCAGCCAAGATAATAAGCGGAGCTCCTACGATGAGCAGTACTTC. Protein: CASSQDNKRSSYDEQYF. The J gene is TRBJ2-1, the V gene TRBV4-1, with a possible D match to TRBD2 (5 bases). The DNA end lines up better with TRBJ2-7; the J call may be wrong. There are 17 residues in the CDR3. Germline V lookup: CDR1 MGHRA, CDR2 YSYEKL.

J is TRBJ1-4 and V is TRBV7-9, with TRBD1 identical over 7 bases. V shed 2 bases and J 3 bases; nucleotides not matched to a gene: 6. This CDR3 comprises 16 residues. Germline-derived CDR1 and CDR2 are SEHNR and FQNEAQ (reference sequence). The CDR3 is CASSLTQQGPNEKLFF. CDR3 sequence (DNA): TGTGCCAGCAGCTTAACCCAACAGGGGCCTAATGAAAAACTGTTTTTT.

This chain uses TRBV7-9 with TRBJ2-7, with a weak D call TRBD1 (5 bases). CDR1 and CDR2 from the germline V gene are SEHNR and FQNEAQ (reference sequence). V was trimmed by 5 bases and J by 4 bases, leaving 18 bases between them. This CDR3 has 15 residues. The CDR3 DNA reads as TGTGCCAGCAGCCATCCTACAGGAGTCCAATACGAGCAGTACTTC. Its protein product is CASSHPTGVQYEQYF. Complete variable domain (other parts from reference TRBV7-9 and TRBJ2-7): DTGVSQNPRHKITKRGQNVTFRCDPISEHNRLYWYRQTLGQGPEFLTYFQNEAQLEKSRLLSDRFSAERPKGSFSTLEIQRTEQGDSAMYLCASSHPTGVQYEQYFGPGTRLTVT.

This clonotype appeared a few times. The chain is built from TRBV20-1 and TRBJ1-5; 9 positions match TRBD1. The CDR3 is 15 amino acids. The V gene end was trimmed by 5 bases and the J gene end by 4 bases; junction bases not matched to a gene: 9. CDR1 DFQATT and CDR2 SNEGSKA come from the germline V gene (reference sequence). CDR3 in amino acids: CSAHPTGTGNQPQHF. CDR3 DNA sequence: TGCAGTGCTCACCCTACCGGGACAGGGAATCAGCCCCAGCATTTT.

This clonotype appeared a few times. The rearrangement uses TRBV11-2 and TRBJ2-5, with a tentative D call TRBD2 (6 bases). V shed 5 bases and J shed 7 bases, with 17 bases lying between them. In germline, CDR1 is SGHAT, CDR2 FQNNGV. The CDR3 extends over 14 amino acids. The CDR3 loop is CASSINGRSGTQYF. CDR3 nucleotide sequence: TGTGCCAGCAGCATCAATGGGAGGTCTGGGACCCAGTACTTC.

CDR3 DNA: TGCAGCGTTGAAGTCACAGACTACGAGCAGTACTTC. Protein sequence: CSVEVTDYEQYF. The gene calls are TRBV29-1 and TRBJ2-7; no firm D call. CDR3 length: 12 amino acids. Germline V gene lookup returns CDR1 SQVTM and CDR2 ANQGSEA. Trimming removed 1 base at V and 3 bases at J, with 7 bases between.